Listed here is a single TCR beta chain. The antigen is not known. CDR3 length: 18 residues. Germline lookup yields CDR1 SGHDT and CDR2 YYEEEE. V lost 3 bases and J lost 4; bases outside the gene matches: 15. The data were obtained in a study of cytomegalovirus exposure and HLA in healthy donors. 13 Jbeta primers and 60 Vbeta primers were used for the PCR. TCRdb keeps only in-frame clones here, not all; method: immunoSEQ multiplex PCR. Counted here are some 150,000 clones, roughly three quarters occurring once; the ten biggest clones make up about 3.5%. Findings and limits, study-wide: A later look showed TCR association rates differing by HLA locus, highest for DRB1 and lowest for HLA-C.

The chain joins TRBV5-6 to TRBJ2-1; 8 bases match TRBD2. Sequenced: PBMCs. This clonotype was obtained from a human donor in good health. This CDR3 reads CASSSQFLRTSRYNEQFF. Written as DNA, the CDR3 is TGTGCCAGCAGCTCCCAATTCCTTAGGACTAGCAGATACAATGAGCAGTTCTTC.